This record looks at one T cell receptor (beta chain) sequence and its context. This sample is drawn from a study of shared clonotypes between healthy human individuals. Several immunoSEQ plates received, in even portions, the genomic DNA of each subset. Sequencing was performed with immunoSEQ multiplex PCR; in TCRdb, only in-frame clones are kept and a portion is missing. The sample contains 600,000 to 750,000 clones, 90% of which appear only once. Sequencing was performed on memory CD8+ T cells from PBMCs. Stated subset: CD45RO+ cells pooled with CCR7-negative TemRA cells. The sequence was collected from a man younger than 35 in good health. Some clones in this sample may be carry-over from other donors' samples.

The CDR3 DNA reads TGTGCCAGTAGTGGCTGGCGCGGGAGCCCGTGGGGGGAGCAGTACTTC. Protein: CASSGWRGSPWGEQYF. The J gene is TRBJ2-7, the V gene TRBV19; 7 positions agree with TRBD2. The germline V gene has CDR1 LNHDA and CDR2 SQIVND (reference sequence). Unmatched junction bases numbered 17, after V lost 5 bases and J lost 7 bases. The CDR3 contains 16 residues.